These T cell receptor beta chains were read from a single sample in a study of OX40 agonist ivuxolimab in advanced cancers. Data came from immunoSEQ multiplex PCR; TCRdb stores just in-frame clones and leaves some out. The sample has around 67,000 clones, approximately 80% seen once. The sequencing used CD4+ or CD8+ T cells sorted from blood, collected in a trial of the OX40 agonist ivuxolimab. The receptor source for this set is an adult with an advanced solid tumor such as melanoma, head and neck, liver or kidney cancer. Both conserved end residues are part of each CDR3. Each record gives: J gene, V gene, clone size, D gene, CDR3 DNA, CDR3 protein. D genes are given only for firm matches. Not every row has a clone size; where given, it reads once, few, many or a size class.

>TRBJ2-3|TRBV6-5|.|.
TGTGCCAGCAGTTCACGGACCTCAAGCACAGATACGCAGTATTTT
CASSSRTSSTDTQYF
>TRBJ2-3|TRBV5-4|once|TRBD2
TGTGCCAGCAGCCTGGGACTAGGATCAGATACGCAGTATTTT
CASSLGLGSDTQYF
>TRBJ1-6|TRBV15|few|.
TGTGCCACCAGCTCCGGGAGGGGCAGCCCAGATAAAAGGATGAATCTCCTCCACTTT
CATSSGRGSPDKRMNLLHF
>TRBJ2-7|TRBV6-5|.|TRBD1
TGTGCCAGCAGAGTAGGACAGGCGGGCGAGCAGTACTTC
CASRVGQAGEQYF
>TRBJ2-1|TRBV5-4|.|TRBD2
TGTGCCAGCAGCAAGGAAGCCTCGGGACTAGCGGTCTACAATGAGCAGTTCTTC
CASSKEASGLAVYNEQFF
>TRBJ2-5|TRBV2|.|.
TGTGCCAGCAGGACAGCGCAAGAGACCCAGTACTTC
CASRTAQETQYF
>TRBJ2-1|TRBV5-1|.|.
TGCGCCAGCAGCTTGCTACAGGGACCCTACAATGAGCAGTTCTTC
CASSLLQGPYNEQFF
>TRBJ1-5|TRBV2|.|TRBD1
TGTGCCAGCAGTCTGGGCGAAGGGGGCTATCAGCCCCAGCATTTT
CASSLGEGGYQPQHF
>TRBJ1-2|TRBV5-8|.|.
TGTGCCAGCAGCTTGGAGTGGGGGGCCGTAGGCTACACCTTC
CASSLEWGAVGYTF
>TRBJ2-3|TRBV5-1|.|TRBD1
TGCGCCAGCAGCTGGGACAGGGACCAGACACCCCGAAAATACACAGATACGCAGTATTTT
CASSWDRDQTPRKYTDTQYF
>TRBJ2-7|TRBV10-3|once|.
TGTGCCATCAAGCACAGGTTATCTGTATACGAGCAGTACTTC
CAIKHRLSVYEQYF
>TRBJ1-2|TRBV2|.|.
TGTGCCAGCAGTGAAGGAAGGGGTCGAGGCTACACCTTC
CASSEGRGRGYTF
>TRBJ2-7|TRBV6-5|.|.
TGTGCCAGCAGCCCCCCGGGGGTCCACGAGCAGTACTTC
CASSPPGVHEQYF
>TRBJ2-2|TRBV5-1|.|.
TGCGCCAGCAGCCTAAGAGGAGGGTTGGAAATACACGGGGAGCTGTTTTTT
CASSLRGGLEIHGELFF
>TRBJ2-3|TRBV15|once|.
TGTGCCACCAGCAGAGATTCGGGGATTGGGGCAGATACGCAGTATTTT
CATSRDSGIGADTQYF
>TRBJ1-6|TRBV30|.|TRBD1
TGTGCCTGGAGTGTAACAGGGGGGTATAATTCACCCCTCCACTTT
CAWSVTGGYNSPLHF
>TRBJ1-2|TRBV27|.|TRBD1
TGTGCCAGCAGTCCACTAAGGGGGCTCGGCTACACCTTC
CASSPLRGLGYTF
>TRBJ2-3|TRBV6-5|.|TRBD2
TGTGCCAGCACGGGGGGGAGCACAGATACGCAGTATTTT
CASTGGSTDTQYF
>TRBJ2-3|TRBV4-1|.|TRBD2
TGCGCCAGCAGCCAAGGGCCCGGGGGGGCAGATACGCAGTATTTT
CASSQGPGGADTQYF
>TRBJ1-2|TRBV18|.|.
TGTGCCAGCTCACCACTCGGGGAGGGCAGCTATGGCTACACCTTC
CASSPLGEGSYGYTF
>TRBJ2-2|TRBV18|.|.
TGTGCCAGCTCACCCACCACCGTCTCGTTGACGAACACCGGGGAGCTGTTTTTT
CASSPTTVSLTNTGELFF
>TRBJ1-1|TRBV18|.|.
TGTGCCAGCTCAGAGTTCGTCGGAAACACTGAAGCTTTCTTT
CASSEFVGNTEAFF
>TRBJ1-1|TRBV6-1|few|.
TGTGCCAGCCTTAAGGACATCAACACTGAAGCTTTCTTT
CASLKDINTEAFF
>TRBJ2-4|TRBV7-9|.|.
TGTGCCAGCAGCTTAGACGGTGGGAACATTCAGTACTTC
CASSLDGGNIQYF
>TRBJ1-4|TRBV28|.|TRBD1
TGTGCCAGCAGTGCCTCCGGGACAGGGAATGAAAAACTGTTTTTT
CASSASGTGNEKLFF
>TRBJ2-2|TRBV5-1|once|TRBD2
TGCGCCAGCAGCTTGGCGGTATTGGCTAGCGGACGGACTGGAGGGGAGCTGTTTTTT
CASSLAVLASGRTGGELFF
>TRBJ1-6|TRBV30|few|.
TGTGCCTGGAGTGTACTTGCCAGGGGAGGGAGAAATTCACCCCTCCACTTT
CAWSVLARGGRNSPLHF
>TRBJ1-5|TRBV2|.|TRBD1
TGTGCCAGCCAGTCGGACAGGGTGGCTCAGCCCCAGCATTTT
CASQSDRVAQPQHF
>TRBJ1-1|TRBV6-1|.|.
TGTGCCAGCATGTCGGCAGGGGAAAACACTGAAGCTTTCTTT
CASMSAGENTEAFF
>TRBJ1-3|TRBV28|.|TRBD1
TGTGCCAGCAGTGTACAGGGGGCGGCTGGAAACACCATATATTTT
CASSVQGAAGNTIYF
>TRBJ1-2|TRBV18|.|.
TGTGCCAGCTCACCAGGAACGAACTATGGCTACACCTTC
CASSPGTNYGYTF
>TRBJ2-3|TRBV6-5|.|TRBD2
TGTGCCAGCAGGACGACTAGCGGGGGTTCAGATACGCAGTATTTT
CASRTTSGGSDTQYF
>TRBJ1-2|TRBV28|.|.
TGTGCCAGCAGTTTTAAACTTACAGGCCGGAGGGGTGGCTACACCTTC
CASSFKLTGRRGGYTF
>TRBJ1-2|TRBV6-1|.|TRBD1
TGTGCCAGCAGTGATTTTGGACAGGGGGCTTACTATGGCTACACCTTC
CASSDFGQGAYYGYTF
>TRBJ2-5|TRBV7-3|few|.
TGTGCCAGCAGCTTGGAGGGGACGGCCCAAGAGACCCAGTACTTC
CASSLEGTAQETQYF
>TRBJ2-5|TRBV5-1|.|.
TGCGCCAGCAGCTTGGAGTCTCCGGAGGAGACCCAGTACTTC
CASSLESPEETQYF
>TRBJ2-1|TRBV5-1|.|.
TGCGCCAGCAGCTTGGTAGGCGCCTTATACAATGAGCAGTTCTTC
CASSLVGALYNEQFF
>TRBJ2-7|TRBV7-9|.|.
TGTGCCAGCAGCTTGGGGGACGCCCGCTACGAGCAGTACTTC
CASSLGDARYEQYF
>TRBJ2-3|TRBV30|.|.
TGTGCCTGGAGTGTAACTTCCTCGAGCACAGATACGCAGTATTTT
CAWSVTSSSTDTQYF
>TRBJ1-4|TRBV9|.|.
TGTGCCAGCAGCGTAGATCCCAGTAATGAAAAACTGTTTTTT
CASSVDPSNEKLFF